A selection of T cell receptor beta chains follows, all from one sample in a study of TIL therapy for anti-PD-1-resistant metastatic lung cancer. The table came from immunoSEQ multiplex PCR; TCRdb's copy has only in-frame clones and leaves some out. The profile shows 55,000 to 60,000 clones, 73% of them singletons. Material: blood, obtained at baseline. The receptors come from a person between 25 and 80 years old with non-small cell lung cancer. The CDR3 runs from the conserved cysteine through the conserved F or W. A D gene is named only where the DNA matches it firmly. Part of the rows lack a size; the others show once, few, many or a class for expanded clones.

>TRBD1|TRBV7-2|TRBJ1-6|.
TGTGCCAGCAGCTTAGGGACAGGGTATAATTCACCCCTCCACTTT
CASSLGTGYNSPLHF
>.|TRBV5-1|TRBJ2-3|.
TGCGCCAGCAGCTTGGTTGCAGGGAAAGGCACAGATACGCAGTATTTT
CASSLVAGKGTDTQYF
>TRBD1|TRBV4-3|TRBJ2-3|few
TGCGCCAGCAGCCAAGATGGGGACAGGGGGCCGGGCACAGATACGCAGTATTTT
CASSQDGDRGPGTDTQYF
>.|TRBV9|TRBJ1-1|.
TGTGCCAGCAGCGTATCGGCAAACACTGAAGCTTTCTTT
CASSVSANTEAFF
>TRBD1|TRBV7-6|TRBJ2-1|.
TGTGCCAGCAGCTTAGCGGGCAGGGGGCGAGCAACAAGCAATGAGCAGTTCTTC
CASSLAGRGRATSNEQFF
>TRBD1|TRBV4-3|TRBJ2-3|.
TGCGCCAGCAGCCAAGAGGGACAGGGAGGAGATACGCAGTATTTT
CASSQEGQGGDTQYF
>.|TRBV28|TRBJ2-7|.
TGTGCCAGCAGTCCGATGGGGGCTGTGGGAGAGCAGTACTTC
CASSPMGAVGEQYF
>TRBD1|TRBV7-9|TRBJ1-5|.
TGTGCCAGCAGCCGCACAGGGGGATATAGCAATCAGCCCCAGCATTTT
CASSRTGGYSNQPQHF
>TRBD1|TRBV5-6|TRBJ1-5|.
TGTGCCAGCACCTCGGGACAGGGGAGTCAGCCCCAGCATTTT
CASTSGQGSQPQHF
>.|TRBV18|TRBJ1-4|.
TGTGCCAGCTCACCACCGAATTCGCCAACTAATGAAAAACTGTTTTTT
CASSPPNSPTNEKLFF
>.|TRBV7-8|TRBJ2-5|.
TGTGCCAGCAGCTTCAGGGGGGGAGGCGAGACCCAGTACTTC
CASSFRGGGETQYF
>TRBD1|TRBV7-8|TRBJ2-5|.
TGTGCCAGCAGCCCCGGGACAGGGAAAGAGACCCAGTACTTC
CASSPGTGKETQYF
>TRBD2|TRBV5-1|TRBJ2-7|few
TGCGCCAGCAGTACCAAGGGAGGGCAGAACGAGCAGTACTTC
CASSTKGGQNEQYF
>TRBD1|TRBV19|TRBJ1-1|few
TGTGCCAGTGTAACGAGGACAGGAAGCTCGAACACTGAAGCTTTCTTT
CASVTRTGSSNTEAFF
>.|TRBV7-2|TRBJ2-3|.
TGTGCCAGCAGCTACCCTGGGGATACAGATACGCAGTATTTT
CASSYPGDTDTQYF
>.|TRBV4-2|TRBJ2-6|.
TGTGCCAGCAGCCAAGTTTCCCGGACTGGGGCCAACGTCCTGACTTTC
CASSQVSRTGANVLTF
>.|TRBV27|TRBJ2-7|.
TGTGCCAGCAGTGTTGGAGGTCAGAGAGCCTACGAGCAGTACTTC
CASSVGGQRAYEQYF
>TRBD1|TRBV5-4|TRBJ2-1|.
TGTGCCAGCAGCAGGGACAGCTCCTACAATGAGCAGTTCTTC
CASSRDSSYNEQFF
>TRBD1|TRBV28|TRBJ2-6|.
TGTGCCAGCAGAAATCAGGGGGCCGGGGCCAACGTCCTGACTTTC
CASRNQGAGANVLTF
>.|TRBV7-2|TRBJ1-5|few
TGTGCCAGCAGCTTAGACCGGGACATCAATCAGCCCCAGCATTTT
CASSLDRDINQPQHF
>.|TRBV9|TRBJ2-3|.
TGTGCCAGCAGCGTAGGGTCTAGTCTGGTGGGCACAGATACGCAGTATTTT
CASSVGSSLVGTDTQYF
>.|TRBV7-2|TRBJ2-7|.
TGTGCCAGCAGCTTGGACAACTACGAGCAGTACTTC
CASSLDNYEQYF
>.|TRBV30|TRBJ2-2|.
TGTGCCTGGAGCGGGGGACCGAACACCGGGGAGCTGTTTTTT
CAWSGGPNTGELFF
>TRBD2|TRBV7-2|TRBJ2-7|.
TGTGCCAGCAGCTTAGGGGCTAGCGGGAATACCGAGCAGTACTTC
CASSLGASGNTEQYF
>.|TRBV6-1|TRBJ2-7|.
TGTGCCAGCAGGGATCTCTATTACGAGCAGTACTTC
CASRDLYYEQYF
>.|TRBV5-1|TRBJ2-4|few
TGCGCCAGCAGTTTACCGACAGATGATCAAAACATTCAGTACTTC
CASSLPTDDQNIQYF
>.|TRBV7-7|TRBJ2-2|.
TGTGCTAGCAGCTTAGCGTCGATAGCGGAGGCCGGGGAGCTGTTTTTT
CASSLASIAEAGELFF